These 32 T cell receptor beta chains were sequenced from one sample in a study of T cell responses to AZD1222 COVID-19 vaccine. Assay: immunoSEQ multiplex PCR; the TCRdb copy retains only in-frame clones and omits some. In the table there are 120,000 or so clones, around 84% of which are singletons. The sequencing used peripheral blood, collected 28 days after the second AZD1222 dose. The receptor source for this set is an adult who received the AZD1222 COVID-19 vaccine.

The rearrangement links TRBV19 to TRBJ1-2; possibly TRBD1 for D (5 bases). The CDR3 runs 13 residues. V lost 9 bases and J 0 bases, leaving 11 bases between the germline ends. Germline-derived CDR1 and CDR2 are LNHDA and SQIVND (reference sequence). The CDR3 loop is CASGATANYGYTF. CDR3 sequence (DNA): TGTGCCAGCGGGGCTACGGCTAACTATGGCTACACCTTC.

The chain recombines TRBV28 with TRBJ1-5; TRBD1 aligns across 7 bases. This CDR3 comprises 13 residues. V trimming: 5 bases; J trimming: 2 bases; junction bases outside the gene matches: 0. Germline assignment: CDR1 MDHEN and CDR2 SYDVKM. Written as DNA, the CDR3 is TGTGCCAGCAGTCAGGGGGGCAATCAGCCCCAGCATTTT. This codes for CASSQGGNQPQHF.

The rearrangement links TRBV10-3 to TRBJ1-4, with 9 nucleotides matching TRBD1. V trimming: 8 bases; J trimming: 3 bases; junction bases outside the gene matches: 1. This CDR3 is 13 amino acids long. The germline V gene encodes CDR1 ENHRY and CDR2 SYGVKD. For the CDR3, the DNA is TGTGCCATCGGGACAGGGTCTAATGAAAAACTGTTTTTT. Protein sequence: CAIGTGSNEKLFF.

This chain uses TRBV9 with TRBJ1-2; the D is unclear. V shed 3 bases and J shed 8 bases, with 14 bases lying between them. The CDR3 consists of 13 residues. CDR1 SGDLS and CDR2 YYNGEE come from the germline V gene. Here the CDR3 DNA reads TGTGCCAGCAGCGAGGCCCCCCCTATCGGCTACACCTTC. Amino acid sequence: CASSEAPPIGYTF.

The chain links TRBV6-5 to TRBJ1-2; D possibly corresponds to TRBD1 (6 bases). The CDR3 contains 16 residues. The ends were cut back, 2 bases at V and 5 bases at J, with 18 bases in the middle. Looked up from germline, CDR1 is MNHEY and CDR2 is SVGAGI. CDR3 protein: CASSYNRENRWYGYTF. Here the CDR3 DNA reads TGTGCCAGCAGTTACAACAGGGAAAATCGATGGTATGGCTACACCTTC.

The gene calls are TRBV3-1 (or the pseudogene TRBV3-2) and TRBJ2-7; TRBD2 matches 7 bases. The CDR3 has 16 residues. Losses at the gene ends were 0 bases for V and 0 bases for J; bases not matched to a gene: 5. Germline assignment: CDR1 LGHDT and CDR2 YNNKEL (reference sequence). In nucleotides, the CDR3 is TGTGCCAGCAGCCAAGATCGGGGGGTGTGCTCCTACGAGCAGTACTTC. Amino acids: CASSQDRGVCSYEQYF.

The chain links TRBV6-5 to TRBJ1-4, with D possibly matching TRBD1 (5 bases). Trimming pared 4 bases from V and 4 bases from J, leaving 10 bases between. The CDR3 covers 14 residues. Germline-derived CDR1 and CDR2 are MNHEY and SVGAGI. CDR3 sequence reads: CASSSNRGNEKLFF. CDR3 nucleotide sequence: TGTGCCAGCAGTTCGAATAGGGGTAATGAAAAACTGTTTTTT.

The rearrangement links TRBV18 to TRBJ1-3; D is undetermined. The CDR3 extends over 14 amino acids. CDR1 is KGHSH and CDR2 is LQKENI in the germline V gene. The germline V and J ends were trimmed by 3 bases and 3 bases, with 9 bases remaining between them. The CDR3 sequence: CASSPTVRGNTIYF. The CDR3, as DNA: TGTGCCAGCTCACCTACGGTTCGTGGAAACACCATATATTTT. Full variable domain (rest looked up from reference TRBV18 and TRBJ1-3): NAGVMQNPRHLVRRRGQEARLRCSPMKGHSHVYWYRQLPEEGLKFMVYLQKENIIDESGMPKERFSAEFPKEGPSILRIQQVVRGDSAAYFCASSPTVRGNTIYFGEGSWLTVV.

The CDR3 DNA is TGTGCCAGCAGCCGAGGGGGAGGGGGGAATCTTTACGAGCAGTACTTC. It is translated as CASSRGGGGNLYEQYF. J is TRBJ2-7 and V is TRBV7-8; weak D call: TRBD2 (7 bases). This CDR3 has 16 residues. V gave up 5 bases and J gave up 4 bases, with 21 bases separating them. Per the germline V gene, CDR1 is SGHVS and CDR2 is FQNEAQ.

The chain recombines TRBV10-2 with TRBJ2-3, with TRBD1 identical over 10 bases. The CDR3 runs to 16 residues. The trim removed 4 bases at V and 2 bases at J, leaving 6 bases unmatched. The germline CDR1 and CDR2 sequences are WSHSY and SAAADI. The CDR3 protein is CASSAGTGDPTDTQYF. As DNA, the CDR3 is TGCGCCAGCAGTGCCGGGACAGGGGACCCCACAGATACGCAGTATTTT.

CDR3 loop: CASSLALSTQQFF. In DNA form, the CDR3 reads TGTGCCAGCAGCTTGGCGCTGTCCACCCAGCAGTTCTTC. The chain uses TRBV5-6 and TRBJ2-1; D ambiguous. Trimming stripped 0 bases from V and 11 bases from J, with 12 bases between. The CDR3 has 13 residues. Germline V gives CDR1 SGHDT, CDR2 YYEEEE.

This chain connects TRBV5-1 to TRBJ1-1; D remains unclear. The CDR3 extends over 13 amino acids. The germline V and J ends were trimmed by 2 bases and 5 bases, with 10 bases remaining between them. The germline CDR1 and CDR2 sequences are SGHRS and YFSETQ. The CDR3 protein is CASSLRAATEAFF. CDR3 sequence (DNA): TGCGCCAGCAGCTTAAGGGCCGCAACTGAAGCTTTCTTT.

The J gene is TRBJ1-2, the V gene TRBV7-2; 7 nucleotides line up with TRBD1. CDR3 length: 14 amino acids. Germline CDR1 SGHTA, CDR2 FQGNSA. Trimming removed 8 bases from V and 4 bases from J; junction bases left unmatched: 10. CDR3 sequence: CASSPGGSGYGYTF. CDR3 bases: TGTGCCAGCTCTCCAGGGGGGTCAGGCTATGGCTACACCTTC. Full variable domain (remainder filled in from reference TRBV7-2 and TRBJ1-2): GAGVSQSPSNKVTEKGKDVELRCDPISGHTALYWYRQSLGQGLEFLIYFQGNSAPDKSGLPSDRFSAERTGGSVSTLTIQRTQQEDSAVYLCASSPGGSGYGYTFGSGTRLTVV.

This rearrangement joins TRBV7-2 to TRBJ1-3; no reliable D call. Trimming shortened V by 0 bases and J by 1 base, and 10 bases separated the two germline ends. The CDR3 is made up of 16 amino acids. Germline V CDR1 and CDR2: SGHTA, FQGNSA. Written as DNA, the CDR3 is TGTGCCAGCAGCTTAGCGAACAGTCCTTCTGGAAACACCATATATTTT. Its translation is CASSLANSPSGNTIYF.

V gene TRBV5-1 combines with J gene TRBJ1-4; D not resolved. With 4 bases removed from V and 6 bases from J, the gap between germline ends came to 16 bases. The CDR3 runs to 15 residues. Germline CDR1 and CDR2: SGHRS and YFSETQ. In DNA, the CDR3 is TGCGCCAGCAGCCCAGACGATCCCGCGTATGAAAAACTGTTTTTT. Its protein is CASSPDDPAYEKLFF. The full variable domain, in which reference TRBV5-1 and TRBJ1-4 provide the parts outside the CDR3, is KAGVTQTPRYLIKTRGQQVTLSCSPISGHRSVSWYQQTPGQGLQFLFEYFSETQRNKGNFPGRFSGRQFSNSRSEMNVSTLELGDSALYLCASSPDDPAYEKLFFGSGTQLSVL.

The CDR3: CASSNRSSPGELFF. In DNA form, the CDR3 reads TGCGCCAGCAGCAATAGAAGTTCCCCCGGGGAGCTGTTTTTT. The rearrangement joins TRBV5-1 to TRBJ2-2; D ambiguous. The germline V gene has CDR1 SGHRS and CDR2 YFSETQ. The CDR3 is 14 amino acids. Trimming took off 4 bases at V and 6 bases at J, with 13 bases between the two ends.

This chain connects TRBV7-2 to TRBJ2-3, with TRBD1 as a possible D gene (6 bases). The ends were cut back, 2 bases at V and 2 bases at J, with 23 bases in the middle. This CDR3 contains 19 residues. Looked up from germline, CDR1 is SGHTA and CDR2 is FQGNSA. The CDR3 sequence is CASSLTGQNLGIITDTQYF. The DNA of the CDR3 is TGTGCCAGCAGCTTAACCGGACAGAATTTGGGAATAATCACAGATACGCAGTATTTT.

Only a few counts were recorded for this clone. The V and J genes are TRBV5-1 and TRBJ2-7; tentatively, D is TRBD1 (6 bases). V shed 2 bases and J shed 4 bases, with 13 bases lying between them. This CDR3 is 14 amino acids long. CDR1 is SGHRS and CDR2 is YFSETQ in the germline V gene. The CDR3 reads CASSFQQGLYEQYF. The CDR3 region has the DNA TGCGCCAGCAGCTTCCAACAGGGTTTATACGAGCAGTACTTC.

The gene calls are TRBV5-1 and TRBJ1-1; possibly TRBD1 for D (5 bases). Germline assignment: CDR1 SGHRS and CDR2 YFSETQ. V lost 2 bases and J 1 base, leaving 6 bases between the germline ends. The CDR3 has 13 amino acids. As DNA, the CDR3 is TGCGCCAGCAGCTTCGGACAGAACACTGAAGCTTTCTTT. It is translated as CASSFGQNTEAFF.

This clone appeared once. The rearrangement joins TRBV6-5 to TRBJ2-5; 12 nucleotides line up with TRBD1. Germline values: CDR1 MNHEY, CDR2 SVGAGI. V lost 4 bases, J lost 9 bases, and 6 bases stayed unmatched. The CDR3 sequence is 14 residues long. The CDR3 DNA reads TGTGCCAGCAGTTCGGGACAGGGGGCGGTTTCCCAGTACTTC. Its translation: CASSSGQGAVSQYF.

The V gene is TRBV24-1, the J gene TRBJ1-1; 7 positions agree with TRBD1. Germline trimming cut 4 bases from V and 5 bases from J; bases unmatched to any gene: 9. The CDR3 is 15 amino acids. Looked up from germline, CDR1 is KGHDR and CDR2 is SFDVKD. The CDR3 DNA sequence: TGTGCCACCAGTGACCCTGCACAGGGGATGACTGAAGCTTTCTTT. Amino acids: CATSDPAQGMTEAFF.

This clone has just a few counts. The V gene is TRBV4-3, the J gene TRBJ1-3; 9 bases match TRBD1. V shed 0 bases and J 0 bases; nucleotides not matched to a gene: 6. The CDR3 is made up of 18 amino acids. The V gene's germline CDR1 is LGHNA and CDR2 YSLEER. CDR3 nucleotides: TGCGCCAGCAGCCAAGATCCACAGGGGGCCCGCTCTGGAAACACCATATATTTT. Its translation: CASSQDPQGARSGNTIYF.

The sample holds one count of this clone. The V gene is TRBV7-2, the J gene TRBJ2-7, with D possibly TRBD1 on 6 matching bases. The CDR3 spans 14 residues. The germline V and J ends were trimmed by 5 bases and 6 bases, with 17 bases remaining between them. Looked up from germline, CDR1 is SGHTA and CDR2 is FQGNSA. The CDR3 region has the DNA TGTGCCAGCAGCGACAGGTCCTTGGTTTCCGAGCAGTACTTC. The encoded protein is CASSDRSLVSEQYF.

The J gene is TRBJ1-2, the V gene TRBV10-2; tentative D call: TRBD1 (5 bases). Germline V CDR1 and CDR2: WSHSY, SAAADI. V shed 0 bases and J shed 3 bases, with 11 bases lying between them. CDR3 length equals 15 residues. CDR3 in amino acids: CASSESVQGDYGYTF. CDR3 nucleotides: TGCGCCAGCAGTGAGTCCGTCCAGGGCGACTATGGCTACACCTTC.

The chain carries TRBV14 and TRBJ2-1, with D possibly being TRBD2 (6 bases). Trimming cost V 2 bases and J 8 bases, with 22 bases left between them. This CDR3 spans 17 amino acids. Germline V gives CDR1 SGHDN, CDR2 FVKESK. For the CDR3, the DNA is TGTGCCAGCAGCCAATATGGGTTAGCGGAGAGACCATATGAGCAGTTCTTC. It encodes CASSQYGLAERPYEQFF. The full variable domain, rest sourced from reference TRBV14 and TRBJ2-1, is EAGVTQFPSHSVIEKGQTVTLRCDPISGHDNLYWYRRVMGKEIKFLLHFVKESKQDESGMPNNRFLAERTGGTYSTLKVQPAELEDSGVYFCASSQYGLAERPYEQFFGPGTRLTVL.

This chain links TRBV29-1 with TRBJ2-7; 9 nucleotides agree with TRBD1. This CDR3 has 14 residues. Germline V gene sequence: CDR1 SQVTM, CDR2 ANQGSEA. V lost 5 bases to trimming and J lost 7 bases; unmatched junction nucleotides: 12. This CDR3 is CSVRGEQGAREQYF. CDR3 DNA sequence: TGCAGCGTTCGGGGGGAACAGGGGGCGCGGGAGCAGTACTTC.

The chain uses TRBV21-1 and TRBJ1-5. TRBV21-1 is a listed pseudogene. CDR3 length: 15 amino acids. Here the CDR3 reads CASTPGTNSNQPQHF. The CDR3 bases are TGTGCCAGCACCCCAGGGACGAATAGCAATCAGCCCCAGCATTTT.

CDR3 sequence: CASSFPSKAGNYGYTF. CDR3 DNA: TGTGCCAGCAGTTTTCCCAGTAAAGCAGGAAACTATGGCTACACCTTC. V and J are TRBV28 and TRBJ1-2; D remains ambiguous. V lost 3 bases, J lost 2 bases, and 16 bases lay in between. Germline values: CDR1 MDHEN, CDR2 SYDVKM. CDR3 size: 16 residues.

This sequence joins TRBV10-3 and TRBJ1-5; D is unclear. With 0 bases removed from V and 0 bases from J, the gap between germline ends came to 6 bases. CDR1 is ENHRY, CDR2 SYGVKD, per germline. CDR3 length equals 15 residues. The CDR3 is CAISESAGSNQPQHF. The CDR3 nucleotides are TGTGCCATCAGTGAGTCGGCGGGTAGCAATCAGCCCCAGCATTTT.

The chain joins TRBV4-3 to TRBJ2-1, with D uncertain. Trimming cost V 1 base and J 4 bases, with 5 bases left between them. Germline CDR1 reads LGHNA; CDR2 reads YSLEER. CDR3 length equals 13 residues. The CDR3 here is CASSQGIYNEQFF. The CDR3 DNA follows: TGCGCCAGCAGCCAAGGGATATACAATGAGCAGTTCTTC.

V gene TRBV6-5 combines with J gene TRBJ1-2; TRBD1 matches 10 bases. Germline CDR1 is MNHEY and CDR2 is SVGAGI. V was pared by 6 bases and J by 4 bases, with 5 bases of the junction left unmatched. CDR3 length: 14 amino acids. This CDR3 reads CASSWTGGTYGYTF. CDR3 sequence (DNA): TGTGCCAGCAGCTGGACAGGGGGTACCTATGGCTACACCTTC.

The DNA of the CDR3 is TGTGCCAGCCCCCCCTACGAGCAGTACTTC. Translated, it gives CASPPYEQYF. The V gene is TRBV21-1, the J gene TRBJ2-7. TRBV21-1 constitutes a pseudogene. The CDR3 has 10 residues.